This TCR beta chain was recovered during a study of shared clonotypes between healthy human individuals (dated by TCRdb to the early 2020s). As for the study more broadly: Two women and a few men aged 18 to 49 years were included in the cohort. Per donor, leukapheresis produced somewhere between about 0.85 and 8.9 billion PBMCs. To estimate repertoire size and how much clonotype sharing occurs between individuals, the study deeply sequenced the blood TCR repertoires of several healthy adults. To increase sequencing depth and limit assay-specific biases, TCR repertoire library preparation and sequencing were carried out by different laboratories using diverse techniques. For each donor, CD4 naive and CD4 memory were each given three plates, CD8 naive was given two plates, and CD8 memory was given one plate. Overall study outcomes, separate from this receptor: Sampling was restricted to blood, and TCR repertoires in tissues likely differ from the TCR repertoires found in blood. Estimated clonotype richness was generally larger for naive than for memory subsets. When a handful of donors were compared, the shared fraction of clonotypes was roughly 5% for naive CD4, more than 3% for naive CD8, 2.3% for memory CD4, and roughly 0.4% for memory CD8. Pairwise subsampling led to the expectation that sequencing depth would affect the degree of clonotype sharing among donors. The small number of donors limited the genetic and exposure-history diversity represented. Even with the large sequencing depth, rarefaction of the sorted-subset datasets indicated that sequencing was incomplete. Higher generation probabilities were observed for clonotypes shared by all four sorted-subset donors than for non-shared clonotypes.

Sequences MDHEN (CDR1) and SYDVKM (CDR2) are obtained from the germline V gene. The CDR3 goes from the cysteine to the phenylalanine over 18 residues. The sequence is cut down to CDR3 DNA, 54 bases in frame from base 1. V is pared back by 5 bases and J by 3 bases, with 25 bases lying between the germline termini. Using the deep immunoSEQ assay, multiplex PCR amplified TCR CDR3 regions from genomic DNA. Extracted genomic DNA from each cell subset was distributed evenly across all wells of several immunoSEQ 96-well plates, and each plate was treated as a replicate. For sorted subsets, each replicate PCR was loaded with around 200 ng genomic DNA, equivalent to 30,000 to 35,000 T cell genomes. Purified libraries were quantified with a Qubit 3.0 fluorometer, sized on a Bioanalyzer 2100, and re-quantified with the KAPA Library Quantification kit. Every immunoSEQ 96-well plate was sequenced on a separate single-read 150-cycle Illumina NextSeq 550 flow cell. On the authors' methods: Because only junctional sequences without quality scores were contained in the immunoSEQ output, filtering matching that applied to full-length reads could not be performed. Sequences were annotated with PyIR, a Python wrapper for IgBLAST v1.9, and V/J genes and CDR3 were assigned using IMGT germline references. Any read was removed if the V/J assignment was weak (E-value above 1e-6), the CDR3 was missing, or the read contained stop codons, out-of-frame junctions, or ambiguous translated residues. V3J clonotypes were defined as sequences sharing the same inferred V gene, J gene, and CDR3 amino acid sequence. The percentage overlap between two repertoires was calculated by dividing the number of shared unique clonotypes by the size of the smaller repertoire. Richness of each repertoire was evaluated using RTK rarefaction, the Chao1 estimator, and Recon v2.1 estimates of unobserved clonotypes. Generation probabilities for all TCRbeta clonotypes obtained by the gDNA method from a handful of donors were computed using OLGA. The clones in this table, taken by TCRdb from immuneACCESS, are in-frame only. Not every clone is retained; where verified, under half of the shortfall comes from an unresolved V gene, and the cause of the rest is unknown. V, J and clone size are those of that table, while D and trimming were read from the DNA. For this sample there are about 2 million clones; roughly 94% appear just once. Of the sample, under 1.5% falls within the top ten clones.

A note on this clone: This clone's antigen is unknown. Base quality data are lacking; no much larger clone is found one base away.

CD8 naive samples were obtained by positive selection for CCR7 among CD45RO-negative cells, yielding a CD45RA+CCR7+ population from which TemRA cells were excluded. Healthy HIV-negative adults with no recently reported acute infections or vaccinations were included as donors. Only Caucasian adults living in Nashville, Tennessee, USA were represented among the donors. After blood collection by leukapheresis, PBMCs were isolated using Ficoll-Histopaque density gradient centrifugation and then cryopreserved in the vapor phase of liquid nitrogen. Purity and quantity of every magnetically sorted T cell population were checked by analytical flow cytometry. Genomic DNA was isolated from every sorted fraction and measured by UV absorbance on a Nanodrop 2000c.

The source is a man aged 18 to 30 in good health. Sequenced: naive CD8+ T cells sorted from blood. Interpreted using the paper, the cell subset or site label stands for: CD45RA+CCR7+. The V and J segments used are TRBV28 and TRBJ1-1; there is no confident call for the D gene. The CDR3 loop reads CASSNPVFTAEAHTEAFF. The DNA sequence is given as TGTGCCAGCAGTAACCCCGTCTTTACCGCGGAAGCGCACACTGAAGCTTTCTTT.